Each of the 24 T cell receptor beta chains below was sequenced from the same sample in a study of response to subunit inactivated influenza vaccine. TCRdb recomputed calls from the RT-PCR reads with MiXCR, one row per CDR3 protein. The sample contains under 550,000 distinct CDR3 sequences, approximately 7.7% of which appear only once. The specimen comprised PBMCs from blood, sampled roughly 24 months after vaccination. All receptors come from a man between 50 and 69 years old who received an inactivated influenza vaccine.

In DNA form, the CDR3 reads TGCGCCAGCAGCTTGGTGGAGAATAAGGAAAAACTGTTTTTT. Its translation is CASSLVENKEKLFF. This chain uses TRBV5-1 with TRBJ1-4; D uncertain. Germline loops: CDR1 SGHRS, CDR2 YFSETQ. Trimming left V 0 bases short and J 8 bases short, with 11 bases between. This CDR3 has 14 amino acids.

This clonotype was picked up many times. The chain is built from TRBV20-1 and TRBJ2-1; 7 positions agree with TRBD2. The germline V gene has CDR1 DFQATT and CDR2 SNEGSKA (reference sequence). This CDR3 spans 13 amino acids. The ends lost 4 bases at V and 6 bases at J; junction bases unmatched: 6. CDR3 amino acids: CSANRGVINEQFF. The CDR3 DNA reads TGCAGTGCTAATCGGGGGGTCATCAATGAGCAGTTCTTC.

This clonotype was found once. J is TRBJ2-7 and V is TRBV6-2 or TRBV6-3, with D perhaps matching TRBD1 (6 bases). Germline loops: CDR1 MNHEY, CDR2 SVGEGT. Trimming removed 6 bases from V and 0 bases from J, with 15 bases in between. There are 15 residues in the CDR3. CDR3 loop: CASRPGQSSSYEQYF. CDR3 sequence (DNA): TGTGCCAGCAGACCCGGACAGTCGAGCTCCTACGAGCAGTACTTC.

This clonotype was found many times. The CDR3 DNA reads as TGTGCCAGCAGCTTGGTCGGGGTCTACAATGAGCAGTTCTTC. Translation gives CASSLVGVYNEQFF. V and J are TRBV5-4 and TRBJ2-1, with a possible D match to TRBD2 (5 bases). Trimming stripped 0 bases from V and 3 bases from J, with 7 bases between. Germline CDR1 SGHNT, CDR2 YYREEE (reference sequence). The CDR3 is 14 amino acids.

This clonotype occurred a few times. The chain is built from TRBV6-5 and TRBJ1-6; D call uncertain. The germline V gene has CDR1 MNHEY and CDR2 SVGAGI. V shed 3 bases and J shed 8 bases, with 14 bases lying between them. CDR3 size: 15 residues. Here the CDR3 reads CASSYNRAGDSPLHF. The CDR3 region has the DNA TGTGCCAGCAGTTATAATAGAGCCGGGGATTCACCCCTCCACTTT.

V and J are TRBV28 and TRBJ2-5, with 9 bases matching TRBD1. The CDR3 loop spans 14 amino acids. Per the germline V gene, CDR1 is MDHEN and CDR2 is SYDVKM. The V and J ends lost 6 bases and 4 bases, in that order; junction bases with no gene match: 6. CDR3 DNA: TGTGCCAGCAGCTGGGACAGGGTGGGAGAGACCCAGTACTTC. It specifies CASSWDRVGETQYF.

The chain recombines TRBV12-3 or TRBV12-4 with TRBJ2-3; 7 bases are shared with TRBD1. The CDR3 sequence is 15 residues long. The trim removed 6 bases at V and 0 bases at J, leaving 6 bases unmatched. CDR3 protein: CASRRQGFSTDTQYF. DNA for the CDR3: TGTGCCAGCAGACGACAGGGTTTTAGCACAGATACGCAGTATTTT.

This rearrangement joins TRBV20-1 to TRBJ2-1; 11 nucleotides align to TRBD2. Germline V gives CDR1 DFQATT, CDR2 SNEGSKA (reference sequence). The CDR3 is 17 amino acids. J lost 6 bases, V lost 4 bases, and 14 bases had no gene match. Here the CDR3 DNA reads TGCAGTGCTACCTCCACGGGACTAGCGGTTACTTTCAATGAGCAGTTCTTC. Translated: CSATSTGLAVTFNEQFF.

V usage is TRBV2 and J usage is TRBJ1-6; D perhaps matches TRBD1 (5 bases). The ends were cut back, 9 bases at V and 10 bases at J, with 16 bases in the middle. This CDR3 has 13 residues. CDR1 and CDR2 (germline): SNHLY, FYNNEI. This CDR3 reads CASELGVQSPLHF. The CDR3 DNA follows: TGTGCCAGTGAATTAGGGGTACAATCACCCCTCCACTTT.

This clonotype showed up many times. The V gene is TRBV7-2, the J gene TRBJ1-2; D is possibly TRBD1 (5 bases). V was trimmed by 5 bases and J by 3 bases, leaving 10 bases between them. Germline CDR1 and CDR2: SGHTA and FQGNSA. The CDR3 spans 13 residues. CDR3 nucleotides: TGTGCCAGCAGCCGAGACAGTTACTATGGCTACACCTTC. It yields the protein CASSRDSYYGYTF.

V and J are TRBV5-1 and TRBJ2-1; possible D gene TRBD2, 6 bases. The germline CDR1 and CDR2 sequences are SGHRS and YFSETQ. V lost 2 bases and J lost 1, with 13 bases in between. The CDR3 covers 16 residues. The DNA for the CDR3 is TGCGCCAGCAGCTTTCGCGGACTAAGTTCCTACAATGAGCAGTTCTTC. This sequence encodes CASSFRGLSSYNEQFF.

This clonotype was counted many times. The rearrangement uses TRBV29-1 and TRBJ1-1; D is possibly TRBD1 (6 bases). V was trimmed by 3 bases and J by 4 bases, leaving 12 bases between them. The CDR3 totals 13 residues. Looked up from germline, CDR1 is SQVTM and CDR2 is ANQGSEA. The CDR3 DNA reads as TGCAGCGTTGATTCAGGGGTTGGCACTGAAGCTTTCTTT. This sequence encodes CSVDSGVGTEAFF.

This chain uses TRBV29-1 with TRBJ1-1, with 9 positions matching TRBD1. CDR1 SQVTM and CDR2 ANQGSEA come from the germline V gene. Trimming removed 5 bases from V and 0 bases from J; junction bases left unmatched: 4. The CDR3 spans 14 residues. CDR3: CSVMTGGMNTEAFF. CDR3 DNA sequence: TGCAGCGTTATGACAGGGGGAATGAACACTGAAGCTTTCTTT.

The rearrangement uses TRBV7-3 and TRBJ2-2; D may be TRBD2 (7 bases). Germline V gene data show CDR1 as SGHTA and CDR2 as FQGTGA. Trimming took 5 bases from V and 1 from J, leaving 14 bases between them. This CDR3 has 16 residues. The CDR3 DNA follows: TGTGCCAGCAGCAAGGGGGGGGCCTTGAACACCGGGGAGCTGTTTTTT. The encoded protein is CASSKGGALNTGELFF.

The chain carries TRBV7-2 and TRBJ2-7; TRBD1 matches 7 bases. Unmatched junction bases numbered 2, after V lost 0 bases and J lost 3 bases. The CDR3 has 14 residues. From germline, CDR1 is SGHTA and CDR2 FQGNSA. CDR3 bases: TGTGCCAGCAGCTTAGCAACAGGGGACTACGAGCAGTACTTC. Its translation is CASSLATGDYEQYF.

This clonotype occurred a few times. The CDR3 bases are TGTGCCAGCAGTCCCCCAGGATACCCCTACAATGAGCAGTTCTTC. Protein product: CASSPPGYPYNEQFF. The chain carries TRBV11-2 and TRBJ2-1; D gene ambiguous. The CDR3 spans 15 residues. V lost 6 bases and J 2 bases, leaving 14 bases between the germline ends. Germline V gene sequence: CDR1 SGHAT, CDR2 FQNNGV.

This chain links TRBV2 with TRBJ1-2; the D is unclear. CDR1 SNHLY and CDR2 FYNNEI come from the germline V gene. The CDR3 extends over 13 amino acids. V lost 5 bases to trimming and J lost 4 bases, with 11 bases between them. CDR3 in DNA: TGTGCCAGCAGTCGGACCGAGAGCTATGGCTACACCTTC. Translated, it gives CASSRTESYGYTF.

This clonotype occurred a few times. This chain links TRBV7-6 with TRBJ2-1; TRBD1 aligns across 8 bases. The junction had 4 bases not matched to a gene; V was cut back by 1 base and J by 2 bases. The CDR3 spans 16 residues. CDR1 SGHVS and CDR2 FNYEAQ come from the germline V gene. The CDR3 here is CASSLGTGSAYNEQFF. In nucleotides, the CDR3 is TGTGCCAGCAGCTTAGGGACAGGGTCTGCCTACAATGAGCAGTTCTTC.

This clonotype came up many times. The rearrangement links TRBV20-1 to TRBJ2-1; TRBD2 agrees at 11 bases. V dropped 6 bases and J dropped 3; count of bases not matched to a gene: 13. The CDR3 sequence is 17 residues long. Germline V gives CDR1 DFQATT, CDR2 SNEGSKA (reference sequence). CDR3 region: CSAKGLAVGSGYNEQFF. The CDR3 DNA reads TGCAGTGCCAAGGGACTAGCGGTTGGTTCGGGCTACAATGAGCAGTTCTTC.

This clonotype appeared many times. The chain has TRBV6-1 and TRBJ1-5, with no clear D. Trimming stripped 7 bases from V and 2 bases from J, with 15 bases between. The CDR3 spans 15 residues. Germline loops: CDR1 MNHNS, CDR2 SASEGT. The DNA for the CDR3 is TGTGCCAGCAACGCCCAGGAGGTGGGCAATCAGCCCCAGCATTTT. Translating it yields CASNAQEVGNQPQHF.

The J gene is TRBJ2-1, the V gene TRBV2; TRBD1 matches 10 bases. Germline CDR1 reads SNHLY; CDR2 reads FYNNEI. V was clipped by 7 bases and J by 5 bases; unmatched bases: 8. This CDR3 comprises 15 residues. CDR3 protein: CASKRGTGAHNEQFF. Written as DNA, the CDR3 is TGTGCCAGCAAACGCGGGACAGGGGCACACAATGAGCAGTTCTTC. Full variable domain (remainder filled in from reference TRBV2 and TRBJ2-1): EPEVTQTPSHQVTQMGQEVILRCVPISNHLYFYWYRQILGQKVEFLVSFYNNEISEKSEIFDDQFSVERPDGSNFTLKIRSTKLEDSAMYFCASKRGTGAHNEQFFGPGTRLTVL.

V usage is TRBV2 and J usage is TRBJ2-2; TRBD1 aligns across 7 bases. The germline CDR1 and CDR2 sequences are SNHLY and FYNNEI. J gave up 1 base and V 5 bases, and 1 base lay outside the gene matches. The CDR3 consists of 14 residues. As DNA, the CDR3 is TGTGCCAGCAGTAACAGGGGGAACACCGGGGAGCTGTTTTTT. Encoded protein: CASSNRGNTGELFF.

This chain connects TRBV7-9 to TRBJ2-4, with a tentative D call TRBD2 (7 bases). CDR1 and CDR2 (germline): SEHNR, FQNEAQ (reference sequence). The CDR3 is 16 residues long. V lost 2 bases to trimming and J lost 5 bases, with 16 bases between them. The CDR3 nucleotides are TGTGCCAGCAGCTTATCCCTTGGGGGGGGGCAAAACATTCAGTACTTC. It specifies CASSLSLGGGQNIQYF.

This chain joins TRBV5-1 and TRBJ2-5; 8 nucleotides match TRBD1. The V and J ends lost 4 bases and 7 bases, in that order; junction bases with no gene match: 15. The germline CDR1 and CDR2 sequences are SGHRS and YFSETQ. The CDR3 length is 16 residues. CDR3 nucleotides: TGCGCCAGCAGCCAAGGGACAGGTTCTGAAACGAGGACCCAGTACTTC. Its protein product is CASSQGTGSETRTQYF.